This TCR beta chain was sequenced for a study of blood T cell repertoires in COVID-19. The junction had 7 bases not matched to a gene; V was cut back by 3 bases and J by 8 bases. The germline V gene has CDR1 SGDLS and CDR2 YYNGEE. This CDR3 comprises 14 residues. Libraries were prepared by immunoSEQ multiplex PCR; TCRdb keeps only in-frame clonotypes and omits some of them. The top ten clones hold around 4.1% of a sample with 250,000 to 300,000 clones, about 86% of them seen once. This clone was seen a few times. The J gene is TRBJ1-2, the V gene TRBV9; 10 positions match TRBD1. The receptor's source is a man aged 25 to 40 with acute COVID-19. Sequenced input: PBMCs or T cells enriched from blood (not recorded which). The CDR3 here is CASSAGTGERGYTF. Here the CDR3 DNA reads TGTGCCAGCAGCGCGGGGACAGGGGAAAGGGGCTACACCTTC.